This passage covers 29 T cell receptor beta chains from one sample sequenced in a study of shared clonotypes between healthy human individuals. Assay used: immunoSEQ multiplex PCR; TCRdb lists only in-frame clones, some missing. Of more than 1.2 million clones in the sample, around 98.5% were seen once. Material for sequencing was naive CD4+ T cells sorted from blood. As for subset: CD45RA+ positively selected. The receptors derive from a man aged 25-45 years in good health.

This clone was counted a single time. V is TRBV27 and J is TRBJ1-5; TRBD1 is a possible D gene (6 bases). The CDR3 consists of 18 residues. Trimming took off 2 bases at V and 0 bases at J, with 17 bases between the two ends. Germline V gene sequence: CDR1 MNHEY, CDR2 SMNVEV (reference sequence). The CDR3 DNA follows: TGTGCCAGCAGTTTACGTGGGAAGACAGGAGATAGCAATCAGCCCCAGCATTTT. Translating gives CASSLRGKTGDSNQPQHF.

The chain has TRBV9 and TRBJ2-2; TRBD2 matches 10 bases. CDR3 length: 16 residues. CDR1 SGDLS and CDR2 YYNGEE come from the germline V gene. Unmatched junction bases numbered 8, after V lost 2 bases and J lost 7 bases. CDR3 DNA sequence: TGTGCCAGCAGCGTCGCCCTAGCGGGAGCGGTCGGGGAGCTGTTTTTT. The encoded protein is CASSVALAGAVGELFF.

This chain joins TRBV6-1 and TRBJ2-7; TRBD1 might be the D (6 bases). V shed 3 bases and J shed 4 bases, with 13 bases lying between them. The CDR3 is 14 amino acids. Germline loops: CDR1 MNHNS, CDR2 SASEGT. CDR3 region: CASSDQGTSYEQYF. CDR3 in DNA: TGTGCCAGCAGTGACCAGGGGACCTCTTACGAGCAGTACTTC.

On this clone: Additional DNA sequences in this sample encode the identical CDR3. The chain recombines TRBV9 with TRBJ2-5; 14 bases are a match to TRBD2. V shed 3 bases and J 4 bases; nucleotides not matched to a gene: 2. CDR3 length equals 15 residues. Germline values: CDR1 SGDLS, CDR2 YYNGEE. The CDR3 reads CASSAGTSGRETQYF. The CDR3 DNA is TGTGCCAGCAGCGCAGGGACTAGCGGGAGAGAGACCCAGTACTTC.

The chain couples TRBV18 to TRBJ1-1, with D possibly TRBD1 on 6 matching bases. Trimming took off 5 bases at V and 1 base at J, with 14 bases between the two ends. The CDR3 loop spans 15 amino acids. Per the germline V gene, CDR1 is KGHSH and CDR2 is LQKENI. As DNA, the CDR3 is TGTGCCAGCTCAGTCCGACAGGTCTCGAACACTGAAGCTTTCTTT. Translated: CASSVRQVSNTEAFF.

The chain joins TRBV7-8 to TRBJ1-5; a possible D gene is TRBD1 (5 bases). CDR1 and CDR2 (germline): SGHVS, FQNEAQ. Trimming left V 1 base short and J 0 bases short, with 10 bases between. This CDR3 is built from 16 residues. CDR3 nucleotides: TGTGCCAGCAGCTTAGTGGGGGTCAATAGCAATCAGCCCCAGCATTTT. It translates to CASSLVGVNSNQPQHF.

This clone was detected only once. The chain has TRBV18 and TRBJ1-2, with D tentatively TRBD1 (6 bases). V shed 3 bases and J shed 1 base, with 18 bases lying between them. Germline loops: CDR1 KGHSH, CDR2 LQKENI. The CDR3 has 17 amino acids. CDR3 bases: TGTGCCAGCTCACCGGGACAAGCCTCGGGGTTTAACTATGGCTACACCTTC. Its translation is CASSPGQASGFNYGYTF. The full variable domain, its missing parts supplied by reference TRBV18 and TRBJ1-2, is NAGVMQNPRHLVRRRGQEARLRCSPMKGHSHVYWYRQLPEEGLKFMVYLQKENIIDESGMPKERFSAEFPKEGPSILRIQQVVRGDSAAYFCASSPGQASGFNYGYTFGSGTRLTVV.

This clone is a singleton in its sample. The chain couples TRBV7-2 to TRBJ2-1; 11 nucleotides line up with TRBD2. Germline-derived CDR1 and CDR2 are SGHTA and FQGNSA. J lost 4 bases, V lost 1 base, and 0 bases had no gene match. The CDR3 covers 15 residues. As DNA, the CDR3 is TGTGCCAGCAGCTTAGGACTAGCGGGATACAATGAGCAGTTCTTC. It encodes CASSLGLAGYNEQFF.

This chain joins TRBV27 and TRBJ2-1, with 9 bases that match TRBD2. Germline V gives CDR1 MNHEY, CDR2 SMNVEV (reference sequence). This CDR3 is built from 14 residues. V shed 6 bases, J shed 9 bases, and the junction held 9 bases outside the gene matches. This CDR3 reads CASSRLAVRGEQFF. The CDR3 bases are TGTGCCAGCAGCCGACTAGCGGTTCGTGGTGAGCAGTTCTTC.

The V and J genes are TRBV29-1 and TRBJ1-3; 8 bases map to TRBD1. The germline V gene encodes CDR1 SQVTM and CDR2 ANQGSEA. The CDR3 contains 14 residues. V dropped 7 bases and J dropped 4; count of bases not matched to a gene: 9. CDR3 loop: CSAQDRVGGNTIYF. The CDR3 DNA sequence: TGCAGCGCCCAGGACAGGGTAGGAGGAAACACCATATATTTT.

J is TRBJ2-7 and V is TRBV7-3; 8 positions agree with TRBD2. The CDR3 loop spans 15 amino acids. Germline values: CDR1 SGHTA, CDR2 FQGTGA. V was clipped by 2 bases and J by 2 bases; unmatched bases: 5. CDR3 DNA: TGTGCCAGCAGCTTATACCGGGAGGGAGCCTACGAGCAGTACTTC. It yields the protein CASSLYREGAYEQYF.

The chain's CDR3 is CASSLEGGSTEAFF. The DNA of the CDR3 is TGCGCCAGCAGCTTGGAGGGTGGAAGCACTGAAGCTTTCTTT. This rearrangement joins TRBV5-1 to TRBJ1-1; unclear D gene. V was clipped by 0 bases and J by 4 bases, with 10 bases between them. CDR1 and CDR2 from the germline V gene are SGHRS and YFSETQ. The CDR3 length is 14 residues.

The CDR3 loop is CASSLAVLFTSGTDNEQFF. The CDR3 DNA reads TGCGCCAGCAGCTTGGCGGTCTTATTTACTAGCGGGACCGACAATGAGCAGTTCTTC. The chain couples TRBV5-1 to TRBJ2-1; 10 nucleotides align to TRBD2. The CDR3 contains 19 residues. Looked up from germline, CDR1 is SGHRS and CDR2 is YFSETQ. Trimming cost V 0 bases and J 5 bases; bases outside gene matches: 14.

This chain joins TRBV7-3 and TRBJ1-4, with D possibly TRBD1 on 5 matching bases. CDR3 size: 13 residues. V shed 6 bases and J shed 3 bases, with 8 bases lying between them. Germline assignment: CDR1 SGHTA and CDR2 FQGTGA. The CDR3 region is CASRAGPNEKLFF. DNA of the CDR3: TGTGCCAGCAGGGCGGGACCTAATGAAAAACTGTTTTTT.

This chain links TRBV9 with TRBJ1-4; D call uncertain. V was clipped by 4 bases and J by 7 bases, with 17 bases between them. The CDR3 is made up of 15 amino acids. Germline assignment: CDR1 SGDLS and CDR2 YYNGEE. The CDR3 bases are TGTGCCAGCAGCATATCCCCGGTGGCCTCTGAAAAACTGTTTTTT. Translated: CASSISPVASEKLFF.

The rearrangement links TRBV27 to TRBJ1-5; 7 bases match TRBD1. Germline assignment: CDR1 MNHEY and CDR2 SMNVEV (reference sequence). The CDR3 spans 14 residues. The V segment lost 4 bases and the J segment 4 bases; nucleotides outside the gene matches: 4. The CDR3 nucleotides read TGTGCCAGCAGTTGGGGCAGGGGGAATCAGCCCCAGCATTTT. It specifies CASSWGRGNQPQHF.

The J gene is TRBJ2-2, the V gene TRBV2, with 11 nucleotides matching TRBD2. Germline-derived CDR1 and CDR2 are SNHLY and FYNNEI. V shed 1 base and J 6 bases; nucleotides not matched to a gene: 7. The CDR3 runs 17 residues. In nucleotides, the CDR3 is TGTGCCAGCAGTGAAGTAGGGCTAGCGGGAGGCCCCGGGGAGCTGTTTTTT. Protein product: CASSEVGLAGGPGELFF.

The chain carries TRBV29-1 and TRBJ2-3; D gene ambiguous. CDR1 and CDR2 from the germline V gene are SQVTM and ANQGSEA. V dropped 2 bases and J dropped 0 bases, with 12 bases sitting between them. CDR3 size: 15 residues. The CDR3, as DNA: TGCAGCGTTGAAAGTGGCGACACTAGCACAGATACGCAGTATTTT. Amino acids: CSVESGDTSTDTQYF.

The V and J genes are TRBV9 and TRBJ2-1; D uncertain. The CDR3 has 16 residues. The ends were cut back, 0 bases at V and 5 bases at J, with 15 bases in the middle. CDR1 is SGDLS, CDR2 YYNGEE, per germline. The CDR3 DNA reads TGTGCCAGCAGCGTAGACCCATTCTTTTCTAACAATGAGCAGTTCTTC. Its translation: CASSVDPFFSNNEQFF.

The gene calls are TRBV5-4 and TRBJ2-5; D is unresolved. The CDR3 length is 13 residues. Trimming shortened V by 2 bases and J by 3 bases, and 8 bases separated the two germline ends. The germline gives CDR1 SGHNT, CDR2 YYREEE (reference sequence). CDR3: CASSLKGEETQYF. The CDR3 DNA is TGTGCCAGCAGCTTAAAGGGTGAAGAGACCCAGTACTTC.

The CDR3 region is CASNSPGQGKNIQYF. For the CDR3, the DNA is TGTGCCAGTAACTCCCCTGGACAGGGAAAAAACATTCAGTACTTC. The chain combines TRBV6-6 with TRBJ2-4; 8 bases align to TRBD1. This CDR3 has 15 amino acids. Losses at the gene ends were 9 bases for V and 4 bases for J; bases not matched to a gene: 11. In germline, CDR1 is MNHNY, CDR2 SVGAGI (reference sequence).

The genes are TRBV28 and TRBJ1-4; D call uncertain. V lost 4 bases and J lost 4, with 4 bases in between. This CDR3 spans 12 amino acids. Germline CDR1 reads MDHEN; CDR2 reads SYDVKM. CDR3 sequence reads: CASSYLNEKLFF. The CDR3, as DNA: TGTGCCAGCAGTTACCTTAATGAAAAACTGTTTTTT.

The rearrangement uses TRBV9 and TRBJ2-5; 12 bases match TRBD2. The CDR3 runs to 16 residues. The V gene's germline CDR1 is SGDLS and CDR2 YYNGEE. J was trimmed by 5 bases and V by 4 bases; bases with no gene match: 9. The CDR3 coding sequence is TGTGCCAGCAGCCCTAGCGGGAGGGCCCTCCAGGAGACCCAGTACTTC. The encoded protein is CASSPSGRALQETQYF.

The chain is built from TRBV5-5 and TRBJ2-7; TRBD1 might be the D (6 bases). In germline, CDR1 is SGHKS, CDR2 YYEKEE (reference sequence). This CDR3 comprises 13 residues. Trimming cost V 5 bases and J 1 base, with 10 bases left between them. Here the CDR3 reads CASRLTGSYEQYF. The CDR3 DNA reads as TGTGCCAGCAGGTTAACAGGGTCCTACGAGCAGTACTTC.

The chain employs TRBV18 and TRBJ2-3; 10 nucleotides agree with TRBD2. Unmatched junction bases numbered 11, after V lost 3 bases and J lost 2 bases. Germline CDR1 is KGHSH and CDR2 is LQKENI. The CDR3 totals 18 residues. CDR3 nucleotides: TGTGCCAGCTCACCCAAAACCCGGACTAGCGGAACCACAGATACGCAGTATTTT. Residues: CASSPKTRTSGTTDTQYF.

The rearrangement uses TRBV28 and TRBJ2-7; no firm D call. With 5 bases removed from V and 3 bases from J, the gap between germline ends came to 17 bases. Germline V gene sequence: CDR1 MDHEN, CDR2 SYDVKM. The CDR3 runs to 15 residues. The CDR3 bases are TGTGCCAGCAGTGCAAGGGCATACCTCTTCTACGAGCAGTACTTC. It encodes CASSARAYLFYEQYF.

V usage is TRBV11-3 and J usage is TRBJ2-3; 9 nucleotides agree with TRBD2. The CDR3 consists of 16 residues. Trimming at V came to 5 bases and at J to 0 bases, leaving 6 bases not matched to a gene. The germline V gene has CDR1 SGHNT and CDR2 YENEEA. The CDR3 sequence is CASSASGRPSTDTQYF. DNA for the CDR3: TGTGCCAGCAGCGCGAGCGGGAGGCCAAGCACAGATACGCAGTATTTT.

This clone occurred a few times. The chain recombines TRBV2 with TRBJ1-2; D not resolved. This CDR3 is built from 13 residues. Germline loops: CDR1 SNHLY, CDR2 FYNNEI. V was trimmed by 2 bases and J by 6 bases, leaving 10 bases between them. CDR3 nucleotides: TGTGCCAGCAGTGAATGGGGAATCGATGGCTACACCTTC. Protein: CASSEWGIDGYTF. The full variable domain, its missing parts supplied by reference TRBV2 and TRBJ1-2, is EPEVTQTPSHQVTQMGQEVILRCVPISNHLYFYWYRQILGQKVEFLVSFYNNEISEKSEIFDDQFSVERPDGSNFTLKIRSTKLEDSAMYFCASSEWGIDGYTFGSGTRLTVV.

A word on this clone: At the DNA level, this CDR3 is encoded by other sequences in the same sample as well. This CDR3 is CASSFEETQYF. In DNA form, the CDR3 reads TGTGCCAGCAGCTTTGAAGAGACCCAGTACTTC. The chain carries TRBV11-2 and TRBJ2-5; D call uncertain. Trimming took 3 bases from V and 3 from J, leaving 2 bases between them. CDR3 length: 11 residues. Germline loops: CDR1 SGHAT, CDR2 FQNNGV.